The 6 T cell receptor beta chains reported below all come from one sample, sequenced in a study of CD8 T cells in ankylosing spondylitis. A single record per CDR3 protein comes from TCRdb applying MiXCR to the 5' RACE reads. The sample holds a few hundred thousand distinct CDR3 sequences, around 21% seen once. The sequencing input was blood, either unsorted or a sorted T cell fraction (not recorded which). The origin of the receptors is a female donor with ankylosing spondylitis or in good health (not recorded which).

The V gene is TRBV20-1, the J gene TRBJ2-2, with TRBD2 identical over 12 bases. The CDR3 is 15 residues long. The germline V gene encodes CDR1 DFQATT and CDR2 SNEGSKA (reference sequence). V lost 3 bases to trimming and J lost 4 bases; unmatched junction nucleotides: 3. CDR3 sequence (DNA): TGCAGTGCTAGGCGACTAGCGGGAGTCACCGGGGAGCTGTTTTTT. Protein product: CSARRLAGVTGELFF.

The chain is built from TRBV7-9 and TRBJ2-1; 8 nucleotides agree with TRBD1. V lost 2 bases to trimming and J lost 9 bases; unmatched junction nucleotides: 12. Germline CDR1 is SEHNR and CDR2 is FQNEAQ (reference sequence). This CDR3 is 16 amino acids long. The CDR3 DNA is TGTGCCAGCAGCTTAACTCGCTGGCAGGGGACAGGTGAGCAGTTCTTC. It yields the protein CASSLTRWQGTGEQFF.

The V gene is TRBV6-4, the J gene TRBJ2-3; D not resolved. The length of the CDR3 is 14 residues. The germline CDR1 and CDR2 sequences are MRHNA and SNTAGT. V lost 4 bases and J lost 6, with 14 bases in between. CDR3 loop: CASSAPKSKDTQYF. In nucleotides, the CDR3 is TGTGCCAGCAGTGCCCCGAAGAGTAAGGATACGCAGTATTTT.

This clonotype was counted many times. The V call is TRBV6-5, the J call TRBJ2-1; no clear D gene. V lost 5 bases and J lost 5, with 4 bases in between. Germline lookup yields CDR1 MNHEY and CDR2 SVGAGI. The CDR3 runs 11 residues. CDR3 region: CASSRHNEQFF. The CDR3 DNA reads TGTGCCAGCAGTAGACACAATGAGCAGTTCTTC.

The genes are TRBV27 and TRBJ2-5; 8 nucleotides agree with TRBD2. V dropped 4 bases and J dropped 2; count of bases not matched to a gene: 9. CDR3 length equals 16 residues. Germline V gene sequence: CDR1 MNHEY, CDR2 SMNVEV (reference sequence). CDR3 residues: CASSYSGGPGQETQYF. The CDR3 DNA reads TGTGCCAGCAGTTACTCGGGAGGGCCAGGGCAAGAGACCCAGTACTTC.

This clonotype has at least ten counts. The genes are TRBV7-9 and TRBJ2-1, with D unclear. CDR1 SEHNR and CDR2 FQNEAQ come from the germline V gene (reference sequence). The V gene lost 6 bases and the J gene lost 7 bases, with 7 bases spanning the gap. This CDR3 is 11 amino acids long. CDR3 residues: CASSFRNEQFF. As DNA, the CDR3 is TGTGCCAGCAGTTTCAGGAATGAGCAGTTCTTC.